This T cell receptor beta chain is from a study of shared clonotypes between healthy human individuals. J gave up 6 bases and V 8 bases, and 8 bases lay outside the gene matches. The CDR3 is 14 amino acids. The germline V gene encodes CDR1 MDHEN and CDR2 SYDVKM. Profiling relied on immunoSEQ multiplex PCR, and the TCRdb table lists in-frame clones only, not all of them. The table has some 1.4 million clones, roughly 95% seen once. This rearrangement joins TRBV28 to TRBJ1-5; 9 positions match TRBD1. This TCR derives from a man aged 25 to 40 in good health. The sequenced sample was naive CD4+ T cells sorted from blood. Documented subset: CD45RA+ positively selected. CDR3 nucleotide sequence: TGTGCCAGCGGCCCGGACAGGGGAGGTCAGCCCCAGCATTTT. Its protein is CASGPDRGGQPQHF.